This is a list of T cell receptor beta chains from one sample in a study of blood T cell repertoires in COVID-19. Generated by immunoSEQ multiplex PCR, the TCRdb table keeps only in-frame clones and is missing some. The sample holds some 270,000 clones, around nine tenths seen once. The source material was PBMCs or T cells enriched from blood (not recorded which). The receptors originated from a woman aged 60 to 75 who had recovered from COVID-19. Each CDR3 is given with its conserved first and last residue. The D gene is left open where the match is weak. Expanded clones are given a class, and other clones once, few, many or no size at all.

v_call,clone_size,j_call,cdr3_length,d_call,cdr3_nt,cdr3_aa
TRBV9,once,TRBJ1-1,15,-,TGTGCCAGCAGCGCCCATGACAGGATGAACACTGAAGCTTTCTTT,CASSAHDRMNTEAFF
TRBV7-2,-,TRBJ2-3,15,-,TGTGCCAGCAGCTTAGCAAACTCCCGCGGAGATACGCAGTATTTT,CASSLANSRGDTQYF
TRBV13,-,TRBJ1-6,14,-,TGTGCCAGCAGCCGTAAGCGGAACGATTCACCCCTCCACTTT,CASSRKRNDSPLHF
TRBV30,-,TRBJ1-3,14,TRBD1,TGTGCCTGGAGTGTATATGGACAGGGAGACACCATATATTTT,CAWSVYGQGDTIYF
TRBV28,-,TRBJ1-5,15,-,TGTGCCAGCAGGGCGGGGGGACACAGCAATCAGCCCCAGCATTTT,CASRAGGHSNQPQHF
TRBV11-3,-,TRBJ2-3,13,-,TGTGCCAGCAGCGCGAACCGCTTCGATACGCAGTATTTT,CASSANRFDTQYF
TRBV20-1,-,TRBJ2-1,13,-,TGCAGTGCTAGTAGCACTGTCTACAATGAGCAGTTCTTC,CSASSTVYNEQFF
TRBV7-3,-,TRBJ2-7,13,-,TGTGCCAGCAGCTCCGGGCAGGGGAGCGAGCAGTACTTC,CASSSGQGSEQYF
TRBV5-1,once,TRBJ2-5,14,TRBD1,TGCGCCAGCAGCTTCGGACAGGGAAGAGAGACCCAGTACTTC,CASSFGQGRETQYF
TRBV5-1,-,TRBJ2-5,16,-,TGCGCCAGCAGCTTGTGGGCAGGGTCCAGTCAAGAGACCCAGTACTTC,CASSLWAGSSQETQYF
TRBV9,-,TRBJ2-4,17,TRBD2,TGTGCCAGCAGCGCCACTAGCGGGGGGACAGCCAAAAACATTCAGTACTTC,CASSATSGGTAKNIQYF
TRBV2,-,TRBJ1-3,13,-,TGTGCCAGCAGTGGACAATTTGGAAACACCATATATTTT,CASSGQFGNTIYF
TRBV7-9,-,TRBJ2-7,18,TRBD1,TGTGCCAGCAGCGCCGGGACAGACTCATTGTTCGGCTCCTACGAGCAGTACTTC,CASSAGTDSLFGSYEQYF
TRBV24-1,-,TRBJ2-1,16,TRBD2,TGTGCCACCAGTGATTTCGGGATAGCGGGAAAGAATGAGCAGTTCTTC,CATSDFGIAGKNEQFF
TRBV3-1/TRBV3-2,-,TRBJ1-6,15,-,TGTGCCAGCAGCCCCCCTTCGGGGTATAATTCACCCCTCCACTTT,CASSPPSGYNSPLHF
TRBV12-5,-,TRBJ1-1,13,-,TGTGCTAGTGGTCCTCAGGGGTATTCTGAAGCTTTCTTT,CASGPQGYSEAFF
TRBV7-3,-,TRBJ1-6,13,-,TGTGCCAGCAGCGAAGTGGGGAGCTCACCCCTCCACTTT,CASSEVGSSPLHF
TRBV12-3/TRBV12-4,-,TRBJ2-7,13,-,TGTGCCAGCAGTTTGCCACCGGCGGTAGAGCAGTACTTC,CASSLPPAVEQYF
TRBV9,-,TRBJ1-6,16,TRBD1,TGTGCCAGCAGCGCCGCCCCGACAGGGGTCGGGCCACCCCTCCACTTT,CASSAAPTGVGPPLHF
TRBV6-5,-,TRBJ1-1,12,TRBD1,TGTGCCAGCAGTTCGGGGACAGATGAAGCTTTCTTT,CASSSGTDEAFF
TRBV28,-,TRBJ1-2,15,TRBD1,TGTGCCAGCAGTCCGACAGGGGGCTTCTACTATGGCTACACCTTC,CASSPTGGFYYGYTF
TRBV30,-,TRBJ2-1,15,-,TGTGCCTGGAGTGTGGGTAGCTTTGGTTTGTTGGGGCAGTTCTTC,CAWSVGSFGLLGQFF
TRBV7-6,-,TRBJ2-7,13,-,TGTGCCAGCAACTCAGGGAACTCCTACGAGCAGTACTTC,CASNSGNSYEQYF
TRBV2,-,TRBJ2-7,13,-,TGTGCCAGCAGTAACTACGGAGCCTACGAGCAGTACTTC,CASSNYGAYEQYF
TRBV14,-,TRBJ2-7,11,-,TGTGCCAGCAGCCAATTCTCCGAGCAGTACTTC,CASSQFSEQYF
TRBV11-3,-,TRBJ2-1,16,-,TGTGCCAGCAGCGCGCTGTTGGGAGGAACCTACAATGAGCAGTTCTTC,CASSALLGGTYNEQFF
TRBV27,-,TRBJ2-5,14,-,TGTGCCAGCAGTTTCAAGCCCGGAGTCAGGACCCAGTACTTC,CASSFKPGVRTQYF
TRBV7-6,-,TRBJ2-1,15,TRBD2,TGTGCCAGCAGCTTAGGAGCGGGGGTTCTCAATGAGCAGTTCTTC,CASSLGAGVLNEQFF
TRBV24-1,once,TRBJ2-7,14,TRBD1,TGTGCCACCAGCTTACAGGGGGTCTCCTACGAGCAGTACTTC,CATSLQGVSYEQYF
TRBV20-1,-,TRBJ1-5,12,-,TGCAGTGCTAGTCATAGCAATCAGCCCCAGCATTTT,CSASHSNQPQHF
TRBV18,few,TRBJ2-7,17,-,TGTGCCAGCTCACCACGGGGGCTGACAGCCAGCTCCTACGAGCAGTACTTC,CASSPRGLTASSYEQYF
TRBV19,-,TRBJ1-5,16,TRBD1,TGTGCCAGTAGTGGGGGTCCCGGGACAGGGAATCAGCCCCAGCATTTT,CASSGGPGTGNQPQHF
TRBV5-4,-,TRBJ2-1,15,TRBD2,TGTGCCAGCAGCTTGGGGGGACTAGCGGAGAATGAGCAGTTCTTC,CASSLGGLAENEQFF
TRBV30,-,TRBJ1-6,17,TRBD1,TGTGCCTGGATGAGGCAGGGGGTTTCGTCCTATAATTCACCCCTCCACTTT,CAWMRQGVSSYNSPLHF
TRBV19,once,TRBJ2-7,14,TRBD1,TGTGCCAGTAGTAGACAGGGGGCCTTCTACGAGCAGTACTTC,CASSRQGAFYEQYF
TRBV11-2,-,TRBJ2-1,19,TRBD1,TGTGCCAGCAGCTCCGGTCGTGGACAGGGGGTATACTCCTACAATGAGCAGTTCTTC,CASSSGRGQGVYSYNEQFF
TRBV5-1,-,TRBJ1-6,15,-,TGCGCCAGCAGCCAGGACAGTACTTCTACTTCACCCCTCCACTTT,CASSQDSTSTSPLHF
TRBV28,-,TRBJ2-5,14,TRBD1,TGTGCCAGCAGTAAAGGGACAGGGTGGGAGACCCAGTACTTC,CASSKGTGWETQYF
TRBV28,once,TRBJ1-2,14,TRBD1,TGTGCCAGCAGTTCGCTACAGGGGTCCGGCGGCTACACCTTC,CASSSLQGSGGYTF
TRBV10-3,-,TRBJ2-7,11,-,TGTGCCATGTACAGGAATTACGAGCAGTACTTC,CAMYRNYEQYF
TRBV5-6,-,TRBJ2-7,19,-,TGTGCCAGCAGCCTGACTTCGGGTCCACGTCGGTTTATTCCCTACGAGCAGTACTTC,CASSLTSGPRRFIPYEQYF
TRBV6-5,few,TRBJ2-1,14,-,TGTGCCAGCAGTTACTCTCGGGAACCGGTCCCTTTAGTCTTC,CASSYSREPVPLVF
TRBV30,-,TRBJ2-7,15,TRBD1,TGTGCCTGGGAGCGTATGGGGACAGGAACCTACGAGCAGTACTTC,CAWERMGTGTYEQYF
TRBV27,-,TRBJ2-7,14,TRBD2,TGTGCCAGCGCGGGGGTAGCGGTCTCCTACGAGCAGTACTTC,CASAGVAVSYEQYF
TRBV18,-,TRBJ1-2,15,TRBD1,TGTGCCAGCGCGGACAGGGGAGGGGAAACGTATGGCTACACCTTC,CASADRGGETYGYTF
TRBV7-9,-,TRBJ1-4,15,TRBD1,TGTGCCAGCAGCCAAGACAGGGTAGCTAATGAAAAACTGTTTTTT,CASSQDRVANEKLFF
TRBV11-3,-,TRBJ1-1,14,-,TGTGCCAGCACCGAACATGGAGGGAACACTGAAGCTTTCTTT,CASTEHGGNTEAFF
TRBV5-8,once,TRBJ2-7,14,-,TGTGCCAGCAGCTTGAACAGGGATCGTGGCGAGCAGTACTTC,CASSLNRDRGEQYF
TRBV5-1,once,TRBJ2-2,14,TRBD2,TGCGCCAGCAGCCGGGAGGCGAACACCGGGGAGCTGTTTTTT,CASSREANTGELFF